This entry describes one TCR beta chain. What it binds is not known. This specimen comes from a study of blood T cells in healthy people across ages. Study results and caveats: A strong correlation between TCR beta diversity and naive T cell percentage was seen.

J lost 3 bases, V lost 5 bases, and 15 bases had no gene match. This CDR3 contains 18 residues. Per the germline V gene, CDR1 is SEHNR and CDR2 is FQNEAQ (reference sequence). Caucasian, healthy and from Russia, the donors were aged between 6 and 90. With a J-beta primer mix and a sample-barcoded 5' primer, a second PCR ran about 7 to 11 cycles. Using its own MiXCR run on the 5' RACE reads, TCRdb lists one record per CDR3 protein. The sample consists of about 900,000 distinct CDR3 sequences, roughly 48% of them appearing once. The source material was blood. V is TRBV7-9 and J is TRBJ2-1; 8 positions match TRBD2. The origin of this receptor is a man between 25 and 39 years old in good health. The CDR3 sequence: CASSPIGGGTIHYNEQFF. DNA of the CDR3: TGTGCCAGCAGCCCCATCGGCGGGGGGACGATTCACTACAATGAGCAGTTCTTC.